This T cell receptor beta chain was sequenced in a study of response to subunit inactivated influenza vaccine. TCRdb re-analysed the RT-PCR reads in MiXCR, keeping a single row per CDR3 protein. The profile shows roughly 290,000 distinct CDR3 sequences, just over 20% of them singletons. About this clonotype: No antigen is known for it.

Study-wide results and caveats: It was suggested by the authors that few new T cells are recruited by each seasonal influenza vaccination.

This CDR3 spans 16 amino acids. The V end lost 3 bases, the J end lost 2 bases, and 18 bases lay between the germline ends. Germline CDR1 DFQATT, CDR2 SNEGSKA (reference sequence). The gene calls are TRBV20-1 and TRBJ2-3; tentatively, D is TRBD2 (5 bases). Sequenced material: PBMCs from blood, taken about 19 months after vaccination. The receptor comes from a man aged 50-75 years who received an inactivated influenza vaccine. As DNA, the CDR3 is TGCAGTGCTAGTTTCGGTGGCGGGTTAATCACAGATACGCAGTATTTT. It encodes CSASFGGGLITDTQYF.